Listed here are 13 T cell receptor beta chains from one sample, sequenced in a study of cytomegalovirus exposure and HLA in healthy donors. Sequenced by immunoSEQ multiplex PCR; TCRdb stores in-frame clones only, minus some. The sample shows 150,000 to 200,000 clones, roughly 85% of them seen only once. The sample taken for sequencing was PBMCs. All receptors come from a man in his late teens or twenties in good health and CMV-seropositive.

J is TRBJ2-3 and V is TRBV6-4, with a possible D match to TRBD1 (5 bases). CDR3 length: 17 residues. Germline V gene sequence: CDR1 MRHNA, CDR2 SNTAGT. The V and J ends lost 5 bases and 0 bases respectively, with 18 bases between them. This CDR3 is CASSPTGLVASTDTQYF. The CDR3 DNA follows: TGTGCCAGCAGTCCTACAGGCTTAGTAGCCAGCACAGATACGCAGTATTTT.

This chain uses TRBV7-9 with TRBJ2-5; TRBD2 matches 10 bases. With 6 bases clipped from V and 1 base from J, the junction kept 8 bases outside the gene matches. Per germline, CDR1 SEHNR and CDR2 FQNEAQ (reference sequence). The CDR3 spans 16 residues. The CDR3 DNA follows: TGTGCCAGCAGGTCTACTAGCGGGGACTTCCAAGAGACCCAGTACTTC. Residues: CASRSTSGDFQETQYF.

The gene calls are TRBV2 and TRBJ2-7; D gene unclear. The germline V and J ends were trimmed by 3 bases and 1 base, with 13 bases remaining between them. CDR3 length: 15 amino acids. Germline CDR1 is SNHLY and CDR2 is FYNNEI. CDR3 nucleotide sequence: TGTGCCAGCAGTGATATCGCCACTGGTTCCTACGAGCAGTACTTC. Protein sequence: CASSDIATGSYEQYF. The whole variable domain, remainder taken from reference TRBV2 and TRBJ2-7, is EPEVTQTPSHQVTQMGQEVILRCVPISNHLYFYWYRQILGQKVEFLVSFYNNEISEKSEIFDDQFSVERPDGSNFTLKIRSTKLEDSAMYFCASSDIATGSYEQYFGPGTRLTVT.

CDR3 loop: CASSAGHRVEAFF. CDR3 coding DNA: TGCGCCAGCAGTGCGGGGCACAGGGTTGAAGCTTTCTTT. The genes are TRBV10-2 and TRBJ1-1; tentative D call: TRBD1 (6 bases). V was clipped by 4 bases and J by 7 bases, with 13 bases between them. The germline CDR1 and CDR2 sequences are WSHSY and SAAADI. The CDR3 runs to 13 residues.

There are a few counts of this clone. The chain uses TRBV6-4 and TRBJ2-7; 10 nucleotides agree with TRBD2. Germline loops: CDR1 MRHNA, CDR2 SNTAGT. The CDR3 totals 15 residues. Trimming cost V 6 bases and J 2 bases; bases outside gene matches: 7. The CDR3 coding sequence is TGTGCCAGCAGGGAAGGACTAGCGGCTACCTACGAGCAGTACTTC. This sequence encodes CASREGLAATYEQYF.

The J gene is TRBJ2-1, the V gene TRBV4-2, with TRBD2 identical over 11 bases. Germline V gene data show CDR1 as LGHNA and CDR2 as YNFKEQ. CDR3 length equals 16 residues. V dropped 4 bases and J dropped 12; count of bases not matched to a gene: 14. The DNA of the CDR3 is TGTGCCAGCAGCCCCGCCACTAGCGGGGGCCGGGGGGCGCAGTTCTTC. Its protein product is CASSPATSGGRGAQFF.

This clone was seen only once. The chain joins TRBV6-5 to TRBJ2-1; 7 bases match TRBD2. V shed 2 bases and J 3 bases; nucleotides not matched to a gene: 4. The CDR3 contains 15 residues. In germline, CDR1 is MNHEY, CDR2 SVGAGI. CDR3 loop: CASSYDQRDYNEQFF. The CDR3 coding sequence is TGTGCCAGCAGTTACGACCAGCGGGACTACAATGAGCAGTTCTTC.

Sample share makes this clone medium-sized (0.01 to 0.1%). V and J are TRBV6-5 and TRBJ2-2, with 10 bases aligning to TRBD2. This CDR3 is 15 amino acids long. The germline V gene has CDR1 MNHEY and CDR2 SVGAGI. The ends lost 6 bases at V and 7 bases at J; junction bases unmatched: 8. CDR3 in amino acids: CASSRSSGSGGELFF. CDR3 sequence (DNA): TGTGCCAGCAGCCGGTCTAGCGGGAGTGGCGGGGAGCTGTTTTTT.

V usage is TRBV11-2 and J usage is TRBJ2-1; TRBD2 might be the D (7 bases). Trimming left V 3 bases short and J 3 bases short, with 9 bases between. CDR1 and CDR2 from the germline V gene are SGHAT and FQNNGV. The CDR3 covers 14 residues. The CDR3 sequence is CASSLGGLYNEQFF. As DNA, the CDR3 is TGTGCCAGCAGCTTGGGGGGGCTCTACAATGAGCAGTTCTTC.

This chain uses TRBV30 with TRBJ1-2, with 9 bases lining up with TRBD1. The CDR3 extends over 13 amino acids. CDR1 GTSNPN and CDR2 SVGIG come from the germline V gene (reference sequence). The ends lost 3 bases at V and 8 bases at J; junction bases unmatched: 7. Here the CDR3 reads CAWSLGTGRGYTF. Here the CDR3 DNA reads TGTGCCTGGAGCCTAGGGACAGGGCGCGGCTACACCTTC.

The chain uses TRBV30 and TRBJ2-1; 10 nucleotides agree with TRBD2. The V gene's germline CDR1 is GTSNPN and CDR2 SVGIG (reference sequence). The CDR3 loop spans 15 amino acids. Written as DNA, the CDR3 is TGTGCAGTAAATCGGCTAGCGGGAGCCTACAATGAGCAGTTCTTC. As protein: CAVNRLAGAYNEQFF. The full variable domain, completed using reference TRBV30 and TRBJ2-1, is SQTIHQWPATLVQPVGSPLSLECTVEGTSNPNLYWYRQAAGRGLQLLFYSVGIGQISSEVPQNLSASRPQDRQFILSSKKLLLSDSGFYLCAVNRLAGAYNEQFFGPGTRLTVL.

This chain links TRBV5-6 with TRBJ2-1, with TRBD1 matching 8 bases. V gave up 4 bases and J gave up 0 bases; unmatched junction bases: 6. Germline V lookup: CDR1 SGHDT, CDR2 YYEEEE. The CDR3 has 16 amino acids. CDR3 nucleotides: TGTGCCAGCAGCGCAGCAGGGGGCCTCTCCTACAATGAGCAGTTCTTC. It is translated as CASSAAGGLSYNEQFF.

The chain links TRBV2 to TRBJ1-1; no firm D call. Trimming removed 4 bases from V and 10 bases from J, with 16 bases in between. CDR3 length equals 13 residues. Germline V gene lookup returns CDR1 SNHLY and CDR2 FYNNEI. CDR3: CASSAQRQEIAFF. The CDR3 DNA follows: TGTGCCAGCAGTGCCCAACGTCAGGAAATAGCTTTCTTT.